The sequence of this T cell receptor beta chain was determined in a study of T cell changes during pregnancy in multiple sclerosis. This CDR3 region has 12 residues. Germline lookup yields CDR1 ENHRY and CDR2 SYGVKD. V was pared by 3 bases and J by 8 bases, with 1 base of the junction left unmatched. Profiling relied on immunoSEQ multiplex PCR, and the TCRdb table lists in-frame clones only, not all of them. The sample holds around 41,000 clones, roughly 93% seen once. V and J are TRBV10-3 and TRBJ2-1, with TRBD2 matching 7 bases. What was sequenced was PBMCs (not recorded whether the cells were cultured). This sequence was found in a female donor with multiple sclerosis, enrolled in a pregnancy study. CDR3 protein: CAISEREDEQFF. Written as DNA, the CDR3 is TGTGCCATCAGTGAACGGGAGGATGAGCAGTTCTTC.